The clone carrying this T cell receptor (beta chain) has at least ten counts. Trimming shortened V by 10 bases and J by 0 bases, and 18 bases separated the two germline ends. CDR3 length equals 16 residues. Germline loops: CDR1 ENHRY, CDR2 SYGVKD. TCRdb passed the 5' RACE reads through MiXCR, listing each CDR3 protein once. Of 74,000 or so distinct CDR3 sequences in the sample, approximately 10% were seen once. The data belong to a study of neurological immune-mediated disorders. The chain couples TRBV10-3 to TRBJ2-2; D perhaps matches TRBD1 (6 bases). The sequence came from a man aged 50 to 60 in good health. What was sequenced was PBMCs. The CDR3, as DNA: TGTGCCACCACCGAAATACAGGGATCGAACACCGGGGAGCTGTTTTTT. Amino acids: CATTEIQGSNTGELFF.